These 6 T cell receptor beta chains were all obtained from the same sample, sequenced in a study of tumor-infiltrating lymphocytes in localized non-small cell lung cancer. Repertoires were generated with immunoSEQ multiplex PCR, while TCRdb's copy carries only in-frame clones and drops some. This sample yields 13,000 or so clones, of which less than 85% are seen a single time; under 15% belongs to the top ten. The sequenced sample consisted of lung tumor tissue. Receptors originate from a human donor with non-small cell lung cancer.

This clone occurred once. The chain couples TRBV20-1 to TRBJ1-1; D gene ambiguous. In germline, CDR1 is DFQATT, CDR2 SNEGSKA (reference sequence). V shed 0 bases and J shed 10 bases, with 9 bases lying between them. The CDR3 contains 11 residues. CDR3 sequence reads: CSARDPPLAFF. The CDR3 bases are TGCAGTGCTAGAGACCCCCCACTAGCTTTCTTT.

The chain combines TRBV29-1 with TRBJ2-7, with D tentatively TRBD1 or TRBD2 (6 bases each). This CDR3 has 13 amino acids. V lost 3 bases and J 5 bases, leaving 14 bases between the germline ends. CDR1 is SQVTM and CDR2 is ANQGSEA in the germline V gene. CDR3 in amino acids: CSVDSGAGHEQYF. The CDR3 nucleotides read TGCAGCGTTGACTCGGGGGCAGGTCACGAGCAGTACTTC.

This clone qualifies as medium-sized (0.01 to 0.1%). V and J are TRBV5-1 and TRBJ2-5; the D gene is possibly TRBD2 (6 bases). Trimming pared 3 bases from V and 4 bases from J, leaving 16 bases between. The germline V gene encodes CDR1 SGHRS and CDR2 YFSETQ. The CDR3 covers 15 residues. The CDR3 region is CASSSSGGLGETQYF. The CDR3 DNA is TGCGCCAGCAGCTCAAGTGGGGGGTTAGGAGAGACCCAGTACTTC.

The rearrangement links TRBV7-2 to TRBJ1-1, with unresolved D. CDR3 length: 16 residues. The germline V gene encodes CDR1 SGHTA and CDR2 FQGNSA. V was trimmed by 2 bases and J by 0 bases, leaving 13 bases between them. CDR3 sequence (DNA): TGTGCCAGCAGCTTAACACAGTTGATCATGAACACTGAAGCTTTCTTT. Residues: CASSLTQLIMNTEAFF. Full variable domain (outside the CDR3, taken from reference TRBV7-2 and TRBJ1-1): GAGVSQSPSNKVTEKGKDVELRCDPISGHTALYWYRQSLGQGLEFLIYFQGNSAPDKSGLPSDRFSAERTGGSVSTLTIQRTQQEDSAVYLCASSLTQLIMNTEAFFGQGTRLTVV.

This chain links TRBV19 with TRBJ1-5; 9 positions agree with TRBD1. This CDR3 has 13 amino acids. After removal of 10 bases from V and 2 bases from J, the junction contained 3 bases not matched to a gene. Germline V CDR1 and CDR2: LNHDA, SQIVND (reference sequence). CDR3 region: CATRDRGNQPQHF. As DNA, the CDR3 is TGTGCCACCAGGGACAGGGGCAATCAGCCCCAGCATTTT.

The chain employs TRBV6-4 and TRBJ2-2; the match to TRBD2 covers 12 bases. The V segment lost 4 bases and the J segment 4 bases; nucleotides outside the gene matches: 10. The germline V gene has CDR1 MRHNA and CDR2 SNTAGT. The CDR3 loop spans 18 amino acids. This CDR3 reads CASSALLAGGDCTGELFF. The CDR3 nucleotides are TGTGCCAGCAGTGCCCTCCTAGCGGGGGGGGATTGCACCGGGGAGCTGTTTTTT.